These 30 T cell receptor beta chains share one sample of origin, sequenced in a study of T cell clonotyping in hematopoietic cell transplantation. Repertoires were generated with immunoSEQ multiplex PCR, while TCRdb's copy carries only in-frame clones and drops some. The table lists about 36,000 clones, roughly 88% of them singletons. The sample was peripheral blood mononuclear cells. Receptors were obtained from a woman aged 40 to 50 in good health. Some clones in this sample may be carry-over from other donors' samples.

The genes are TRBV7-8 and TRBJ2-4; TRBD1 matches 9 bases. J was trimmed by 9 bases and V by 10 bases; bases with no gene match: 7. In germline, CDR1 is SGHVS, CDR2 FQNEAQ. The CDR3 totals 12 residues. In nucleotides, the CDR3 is TGTGCCACCGGGACAGGGATGGTCATTCAGTACTTC. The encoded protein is CATGTGMVIQYF.

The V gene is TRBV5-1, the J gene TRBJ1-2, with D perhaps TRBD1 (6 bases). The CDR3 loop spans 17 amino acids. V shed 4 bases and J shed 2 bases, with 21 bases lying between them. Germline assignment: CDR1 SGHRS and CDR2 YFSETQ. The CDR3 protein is CASSPARGVQGNYGYTF. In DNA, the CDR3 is TGCGCCAGCAGCCCGGCCCGGGGAGTTCAGGGGAACTATGGCTACACCTTC. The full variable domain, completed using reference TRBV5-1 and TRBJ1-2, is KAGVTQTPRYLIKTRGQQVTLSCSPISGHRSVSWYQQTPGQGLQFLFEYFSETQRNKGNFPGRFSGRQFSNSRSEMNVSTLELGDSALYLCASSPARGVQGNYGYTFGSGTRLTVV.

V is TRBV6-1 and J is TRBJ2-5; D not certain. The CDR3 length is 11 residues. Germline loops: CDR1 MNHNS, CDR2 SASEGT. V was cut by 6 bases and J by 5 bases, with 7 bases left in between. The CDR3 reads CASSLTETQYF. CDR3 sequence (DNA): TGTGCCAGCAGCCTAACGGAGACCCAGTACTTC.

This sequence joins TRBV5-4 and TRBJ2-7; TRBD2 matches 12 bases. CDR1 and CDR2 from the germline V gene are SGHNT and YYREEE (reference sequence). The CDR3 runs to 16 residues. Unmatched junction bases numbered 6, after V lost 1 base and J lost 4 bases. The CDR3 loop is CASSLSGTSGLYEQYF. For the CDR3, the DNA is TGTGCCAGCAGCTTGTCAGGGACTAGCGGGTTATACGAGCAGTACTTC.

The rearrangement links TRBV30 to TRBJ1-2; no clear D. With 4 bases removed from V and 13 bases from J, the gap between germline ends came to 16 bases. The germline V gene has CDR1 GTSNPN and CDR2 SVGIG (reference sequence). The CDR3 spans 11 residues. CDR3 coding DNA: TGTGCCTGGAAGTGGCCGGACGCGGGCACCTTC. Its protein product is CAWKWPDAGTF.

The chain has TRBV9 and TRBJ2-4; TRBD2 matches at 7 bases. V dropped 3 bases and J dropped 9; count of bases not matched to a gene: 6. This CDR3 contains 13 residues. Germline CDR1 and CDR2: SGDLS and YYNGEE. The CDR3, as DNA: TGTGCCAGCAGCGAGGCGGGAGAGGGCATTCAGTACTTC. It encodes CASSEAGEGIQYF.

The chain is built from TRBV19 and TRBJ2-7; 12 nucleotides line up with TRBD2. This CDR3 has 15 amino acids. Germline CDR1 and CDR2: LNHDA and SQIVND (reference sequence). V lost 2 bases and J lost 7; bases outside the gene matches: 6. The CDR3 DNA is TGTGCCAGTAGTATACGACTAGCGGGAGATCGGGAGCAGTACTTC. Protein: CASSIRLAGDREQYF.

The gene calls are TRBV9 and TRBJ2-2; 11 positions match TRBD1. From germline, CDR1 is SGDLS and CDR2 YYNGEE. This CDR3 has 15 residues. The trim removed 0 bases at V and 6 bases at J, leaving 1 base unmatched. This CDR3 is CASSVEGQGAGELFF. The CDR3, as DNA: TGTGCCAGCAGCGTAGAGGGACAGGGGGCCGGGGAGCTGTTTTTT.

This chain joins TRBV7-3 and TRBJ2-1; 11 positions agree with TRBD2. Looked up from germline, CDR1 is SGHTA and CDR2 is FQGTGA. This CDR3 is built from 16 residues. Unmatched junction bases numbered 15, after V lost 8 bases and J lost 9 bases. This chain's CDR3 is CASGELAGDGVGEQFF. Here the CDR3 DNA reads TGTGCCAGCGGTGAACTAGCGGGAGATGGGGTAGGTGAGCAGTTCTTC. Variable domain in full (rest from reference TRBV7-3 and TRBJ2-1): GAGVSQTPSNKVTEKGKYVELRCDPISGHTALYWYRQSLGQGPEFLIYFQGTGAADDSGLPNDRFFAVRPEGSVSTLKIQRTERGDSAVYLCASGELAGDGVGEQFFGPGTRLTVL.

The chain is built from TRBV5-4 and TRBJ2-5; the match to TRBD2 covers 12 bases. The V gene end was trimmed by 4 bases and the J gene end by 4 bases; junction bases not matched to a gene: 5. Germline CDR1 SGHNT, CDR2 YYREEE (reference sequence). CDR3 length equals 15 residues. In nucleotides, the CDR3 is TGTGCCAGCAGCCAACCGGGACTAGCGGGAGAGACCCAGTACTTC. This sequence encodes CASSQPGLAGETQYF.

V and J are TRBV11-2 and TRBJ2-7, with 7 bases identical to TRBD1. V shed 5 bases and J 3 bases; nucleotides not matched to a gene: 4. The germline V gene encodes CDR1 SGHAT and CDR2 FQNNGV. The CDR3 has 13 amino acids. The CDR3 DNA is TGTGCCAGCAGCCCACGACAGGGCTACGAGCAGTACTTC. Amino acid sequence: CASSPRQGYEQYF.

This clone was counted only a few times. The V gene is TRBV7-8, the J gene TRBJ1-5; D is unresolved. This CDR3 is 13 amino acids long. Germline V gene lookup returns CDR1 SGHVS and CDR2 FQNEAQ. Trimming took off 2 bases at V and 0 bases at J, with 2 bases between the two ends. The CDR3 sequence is CASSLFSNQPQHF. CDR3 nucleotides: TGTGCCAGCAGCTTATTTAGCAATCAGCCCCAGCATTTT. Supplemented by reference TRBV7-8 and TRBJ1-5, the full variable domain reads GAGVSQSPRYKVAKRGQDVALRCDPISGHVSLFWYQQALGQGPEFLTYFQNEAQLDKSGLPSDRFFAERPEGSVSTLKIQRTQQEDSAVYLCASSLFSNQPQHFGDGTRLSIL.

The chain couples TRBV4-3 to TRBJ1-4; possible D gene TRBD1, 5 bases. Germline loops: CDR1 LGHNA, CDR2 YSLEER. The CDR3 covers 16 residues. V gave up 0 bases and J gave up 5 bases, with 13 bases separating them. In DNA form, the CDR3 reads TGCGCCAGCAGCCAAGAATCGGTGACAGCCAATGAAAAACTGTTTTTT. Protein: CASSQESVTANEKLFF.

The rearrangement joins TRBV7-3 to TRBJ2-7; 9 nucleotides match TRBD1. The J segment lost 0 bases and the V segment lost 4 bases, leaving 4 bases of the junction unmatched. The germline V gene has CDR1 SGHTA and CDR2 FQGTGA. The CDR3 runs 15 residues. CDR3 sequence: CASSSGQGNSYEQYF. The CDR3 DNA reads TGTGCCAGCAGCTCGGGACAGGGCAACTCCTACGAGCAGTACTTC.

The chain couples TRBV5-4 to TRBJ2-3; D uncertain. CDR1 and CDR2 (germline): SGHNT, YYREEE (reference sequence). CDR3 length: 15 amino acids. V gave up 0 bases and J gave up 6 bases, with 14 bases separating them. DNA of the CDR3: TGTGCCAGCAGCTTGGGGAGTGGGTCCTCGGATACGCAGTATTTT. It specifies CASSLGSGSSDTQYF.

CDR3 loop: CASSPDRHVQYF. CDR3 DNA sequence: TGCGCCAGCAGCCCGGACAGGCATGTGCAGTACTTC. The J gene is TRBJ2-7, the V gene TRBV4-1, with 7 bases aligning to TRBD1. V shed 4 bases and J 9 bases; nucleotides not matched to a gene: 6. The CDR3 is made up of 12 amino acids. CDR1 is MGHRA and CDR2 is YSYEKL in the germline V gene.

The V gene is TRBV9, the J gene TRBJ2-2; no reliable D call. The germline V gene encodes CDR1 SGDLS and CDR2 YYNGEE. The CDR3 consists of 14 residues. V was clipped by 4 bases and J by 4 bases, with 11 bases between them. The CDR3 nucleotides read TGTGCCAGCAGCCCTGGGTTCGGCACCGGGGAGCTGTTTTTT. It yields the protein CASSPGFGTGELFF. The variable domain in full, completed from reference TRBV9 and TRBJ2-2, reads DSGVTQTPKHLITATGQRVTLRCSPRSGDLSVYWYQQSLDQGLQFLIQYYNGEERAKGNILERFSAQQFPDLHSELNLSSLELGDSALYFCASSPGFGTGELFFGEGSRLTVL.

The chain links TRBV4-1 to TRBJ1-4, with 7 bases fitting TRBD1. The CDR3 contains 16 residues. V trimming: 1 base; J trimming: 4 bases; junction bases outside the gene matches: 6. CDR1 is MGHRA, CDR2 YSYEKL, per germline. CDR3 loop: CASSQGDRDYNEKLFF. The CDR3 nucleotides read TGCGCCAGCAGCCAAGGAGACAGGGATTATAATGAAAAACTGTTTTTT.

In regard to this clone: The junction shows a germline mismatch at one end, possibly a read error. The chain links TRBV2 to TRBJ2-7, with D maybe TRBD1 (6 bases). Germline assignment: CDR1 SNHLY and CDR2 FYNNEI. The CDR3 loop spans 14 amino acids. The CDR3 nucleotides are TGTGCCAGCAGTGACGGTCCTCGGATTGTCGCCAGGGGCTTC. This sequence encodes CASSDGPRIVARGF.

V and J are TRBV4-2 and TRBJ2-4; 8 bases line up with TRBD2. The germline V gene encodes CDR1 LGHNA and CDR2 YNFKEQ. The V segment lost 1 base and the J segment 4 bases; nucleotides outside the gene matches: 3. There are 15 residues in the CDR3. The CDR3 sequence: CASSQGASGKNIQYF. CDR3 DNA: TGTGCCAGCAGCCAAGGGGCTAGCGGGAAAAACATTCAGTACTTC.

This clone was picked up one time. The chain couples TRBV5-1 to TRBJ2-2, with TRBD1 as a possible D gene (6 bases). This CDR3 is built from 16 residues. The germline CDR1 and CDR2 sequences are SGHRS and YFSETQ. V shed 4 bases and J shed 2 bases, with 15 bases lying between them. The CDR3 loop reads CASSPPQGLNTGELFF. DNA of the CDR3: TGCGCCAGCAGCCCACCGCAGGGGCTTAACACCGGGGAGCTGTTTTTT. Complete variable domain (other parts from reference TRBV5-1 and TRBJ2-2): KAGVTQTPRYLIKTRGQQVTLSCSPISGHRSVSWYQQTPGQGLQFLFEYFSETQRNKGNFPGRFSGRQFSNSRSEMNVSTLELGDSALYLCASSPPQGLNTGELFFGEGSRLTVL.

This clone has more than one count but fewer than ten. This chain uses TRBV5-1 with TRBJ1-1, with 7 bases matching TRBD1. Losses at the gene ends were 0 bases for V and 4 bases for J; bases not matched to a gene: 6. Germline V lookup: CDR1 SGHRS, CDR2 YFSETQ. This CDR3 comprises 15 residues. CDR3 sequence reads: CASSLAGGLGTEAFF. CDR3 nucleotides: TGCGCCAGCAGCTTGGCAGGGGGATTAGGCACTGAAGCTTTCTTT.

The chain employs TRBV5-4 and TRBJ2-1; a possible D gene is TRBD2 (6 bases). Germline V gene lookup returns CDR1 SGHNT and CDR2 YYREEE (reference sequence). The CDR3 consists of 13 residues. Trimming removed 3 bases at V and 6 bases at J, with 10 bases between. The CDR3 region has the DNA TGTGCCAGCAGCTCCGGGACTGCCAATGAGCAGTTCTTC. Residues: CASSSGTANEQFF.

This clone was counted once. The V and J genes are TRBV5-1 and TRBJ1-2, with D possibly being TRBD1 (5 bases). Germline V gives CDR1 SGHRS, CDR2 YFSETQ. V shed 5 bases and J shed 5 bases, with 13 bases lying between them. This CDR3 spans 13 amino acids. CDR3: CASRRGESYGYTF. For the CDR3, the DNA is TGCGCCAGCAGGAGGGGAGAGAGTTATGGCTACACCTTC.

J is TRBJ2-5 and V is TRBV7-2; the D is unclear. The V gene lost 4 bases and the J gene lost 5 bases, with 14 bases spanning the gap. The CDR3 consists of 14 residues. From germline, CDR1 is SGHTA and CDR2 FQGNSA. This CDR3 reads CASSSDLLRETQYF. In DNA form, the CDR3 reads TGTGCCAGCAGCTCGGATTTACTACGTGAGACCCAGTACTTC.

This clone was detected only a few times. The DNA for the CDR3 is TGCGCCAGCAGCTTGATTGGGGGCGAGGGCTACACCTTC. It encodes CASSLIGGEGYTF. V and J are TRBV5-1 and TRBJ1-2; perhaps TRBD1 as D (6 bases). The CDR3 runs to 13 residues. Trimming pared 1 base from V and 8 bases from J, leaving 12 bases between. The germline V gene has CDR1 SGHRS and CDR2 YFSETQ. Supplemented by reference TRBV5-1 and TRBJ1-2, the full variable domain reads KAGVTQTPRYLIKTRGQQVTLSCSPISGHRSVSWYQQTPGQGLQFLFEYFSETQRNKGNFPGRFSGRQFSNSRSEMNVSTLELGDSALYLCASSLIGGEGYTFGSGTRLTVV.

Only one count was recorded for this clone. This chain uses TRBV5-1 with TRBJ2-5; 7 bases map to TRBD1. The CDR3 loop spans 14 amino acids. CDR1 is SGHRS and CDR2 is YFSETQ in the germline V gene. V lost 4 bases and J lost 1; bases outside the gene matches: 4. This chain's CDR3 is CASSRSGGQETQYF. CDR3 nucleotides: TGCGCCAGCAGCCGATCAGGGGGCCAAGAGACCCAGTACTTC.

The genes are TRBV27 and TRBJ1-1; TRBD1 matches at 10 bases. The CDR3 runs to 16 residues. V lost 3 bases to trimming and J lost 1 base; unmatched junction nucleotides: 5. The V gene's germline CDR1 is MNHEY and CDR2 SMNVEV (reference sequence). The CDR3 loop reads CASSFQTGGKNTEAFF. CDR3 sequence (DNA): TGTGCCAGCAGTTTTCAGACAGGGGGCAAGAACACTGAAGCTTTCTTT.

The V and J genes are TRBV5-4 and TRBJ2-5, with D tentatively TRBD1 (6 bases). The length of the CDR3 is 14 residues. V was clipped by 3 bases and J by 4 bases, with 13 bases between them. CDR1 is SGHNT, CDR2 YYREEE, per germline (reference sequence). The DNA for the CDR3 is TGTGCCAGCAGCTGGGGGCAGGGCCCAGAGACCCAGTACTTC. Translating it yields CASSWGQGPETQYF.

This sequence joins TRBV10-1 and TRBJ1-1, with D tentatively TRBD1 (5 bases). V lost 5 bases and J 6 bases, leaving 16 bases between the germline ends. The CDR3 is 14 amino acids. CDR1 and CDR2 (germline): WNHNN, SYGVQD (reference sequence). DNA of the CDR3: TGCGCCAGCAGTAGAGACACCGGGGGATCTGAAGCTTTCTTT. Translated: CASSRDTGGSEAFF.